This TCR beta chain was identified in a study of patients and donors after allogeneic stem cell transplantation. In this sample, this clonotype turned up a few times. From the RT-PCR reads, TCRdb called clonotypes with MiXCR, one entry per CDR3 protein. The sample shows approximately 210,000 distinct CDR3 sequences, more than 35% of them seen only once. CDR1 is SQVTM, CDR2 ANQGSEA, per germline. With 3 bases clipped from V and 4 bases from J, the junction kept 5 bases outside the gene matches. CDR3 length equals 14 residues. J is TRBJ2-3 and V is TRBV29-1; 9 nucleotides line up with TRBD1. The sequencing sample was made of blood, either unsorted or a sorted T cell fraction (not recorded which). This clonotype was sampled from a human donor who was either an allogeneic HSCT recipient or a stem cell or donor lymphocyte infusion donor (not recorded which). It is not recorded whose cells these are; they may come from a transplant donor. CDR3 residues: CSVDRGDRADTQYF. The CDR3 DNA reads TGCAGCGTTGATAGGGGGGACAGGGCAGATACGCAGTATTTT.